These T cell receptor beta chains were read from a single sample in a study of immune heterogeneity within non-small cell lung tumors. TCRdb processed the multiplex PCR reads anew with MiXCR; each CDR3 protein has one entry. The sample holds over a thousand distinct CDR3 sequences, around 48% seen once. What was sequenced was lung tumor tissue. The receptors here all came from a man aged 55 to 70 with non-small cell lung cancer. Each CDR3 is given with its conserved first and last residue. Fields, in order: D gene, J gene, clone size, V gene, CDR3 protein, CDR3 DNA. D genes are given only for firm matches. Clone size appears in some rows only: once, few, many, or a class for an expanded clone.

TRBD1 TRBJ1-6 NA TRBV19 CASSTRQGRDSPLHF TGTGCCAGTAGTACCCGACAGGGGCGAGATTCACCCCTCCACTTT
NA TRBJ2-1 few TRBV5-1 CASSWALDLNEQFF TGCGCCAGCAGCTGGGCACTAGATCTCAATGAGCAGTTCTTC
TRBD2 TRBJ2-5 few TRBV5-1 CASSAVTSGRAETQYF TGCGCCAGCAGCGCGGTGACTAGCGGGAGAGCGGAGACCCAGTACTTC
TRBD1 TRBJ1-1 few TRBV6-1 CASRRDRVTEAFF TGTGCCAGCCGACGGGACAGGGTTACTGAAGCTTTCTTT
NA TRBJ2-1 few TRBV20-1 CSARGQRVVYNEQFF TGCAGTGCTAGAGGCCAGCGGGTAGTATACAATGAGCAGTTCTTC
TRBD1 TRBJ1-3 NA TRBV7-2 CASSFDRGSGNTIYF TGTGCCAGCAGTTTTGACAGGGGCTCTGGAAACACCATATATTTT
NA TRBJ1-4 large TRBV7-9 CASSLAKNEKLFF TGTGCCAGCAGCTTAGCGAAGAATGAAAAACTGTTTTTT
NA TRBJ2-6 NA TRBV27 CASSWTFGANVLTF TGTGCCAGCAGTTGGACTTTTGGGGCCAACGTCCTGACTTTC
TRBD1 TRBJ2-1 NA TRBV11-3 CASSLTGGLSYNEQFF TGTGCCAGCAGCTTGACAGGGGGCCTCTCCTACAATGAGCAGTTCTTC
TRBD1 TRBJ2-2 large TRBV24-1 CATSDPGTGTTGELFF TGTGCCACCAGTGATCCCGGGACAGGAACCACCGGGGAGCTGTTTTTT
NA TRBJ2-7 NA TRBV28 CASSLGGNYEQYF TGTGCCAGCAGTTTAGGAGGGAACTACGAGCAGTACTTC
TRBD2 TRBJ2-2 NA TRBV12-3/TRBV12-4 CASSLWTSGANIPGELFF TGTGCCAGCAGTTTATGGACTAGCGGGGCCAATATCCCCGGGGAGCTGTTTTTT
NA TRBJ1-1 NA TRBV13 CASSLGHGEGAFF TGTGCCAGCAGCTTAGGCCATGGAGAGGGAGCTTTCTTT
NA TRBJ1-2 NA TRBV4-2 CASSQDWQGEGYTF TGTGCCAGCAGCCAAGATTGGCAGGGCGAAGGCTACACCTTC
TRBD2 TRBJ2-1 large TRBV12-3/TRBV12-4 CATQSGLAGGNEQFF TGTGCCACTCAATCAGGACTAGCGGGAGGGAATGAGCAGTTCTTC
TRBD1 TRBJ2-7 NA TRBV5-1 CASSYGTGDYEQYF TGCGCCAGCAGCTACGGGACAGGGGACTACGAGCAGTACTTC
NA TRBJ2-3 few TRBV12-3/TRBV12-4 CAIGLTDTQYF TGTGCCATCGGCCTCACAGATACGCAGTATTTT
TRBD2 TRBJ2-1 NA TRBV28 CASSLTASGNNEQFF TGTGCCAGCAGTTTAACGGCTAGCGGTAACAATGAGCAGTTCTTC
NA TRBJ1-1 few TRBV19 CASSPRLGTEAFF TGTGCCAGTAGTCCCCGCCTGGGGACTGAAGCTTTCTTT
NA TRBJ2-5 NA TRBV6-2/TRBV6-3 CASSYSPGIETQYF TGTGCCAGCAGTTACTCCCCGGGAATCGAGACCCAGTACTTC
TRBD1 TRBJ1-1 NA TRBV5-1 CASSWSTGADTEAFF TGCGCCAGCAGCTGGTCGACAGGGGCGGACACTGAAGCTTTCTTT
TRBD1 TRBJ2-1 few TRBV5-1 CASSSDRASHNEQFF TGCGCCAGCAGCTCGGACAGGGCGAGCCACAATGAGCAGTTCTTC
NA TRBJ2-1 NA TRBV9 CASTPSSAEHEQFF TGTGCCAGCACCCCTTCAAGCGCCGAGCATGAGCAGTTCTTC
NA TRBJ2-1 few TRBV5-1 CASSFVGVDNEQFF TGCGCCAGCAGCTTTGTGGGAGTGGACAATGAGCAGTTCTTC
NA TRBJ2-1 NA TRBV27 CATRSFVGRSYNEQFF TGTGCCACGAGAAGTTTCGTGGGGAGATCCTACAATGAGCAGTTCTTC
NA TRBJ2-1 NA TRBV19 CASSIGQGEYNEQFF TGTGCCAGTAGTATTGGTCAGGGAGAGTACAATGAGCAGTTCTTC
TRBD2 TRBJ2-2 NA TRBV6-1 CAGKSGRATGELFF TGTGCCGGAAAGAGCGGGAGGGCCACCGGGGAGCTGTTTTTT
NA TRBJ1-1 NA TRBV27 CASSDSLPPVEAFF TGTGCCAGCAGCGACAGCTTACCCCCCGTTGAAGCTTTCTTT
TRBD1 TRBJ1-5 few TRBV19 CASSLRTGRSNQPQHF TGTGCCAGTAGTCTCCGGACAGGCAGGAGCAATCAGCCCCAGCATTTT
TRBD1 TRBJ1-5 NA TRBV7-2 CASSGEGAYQPQHF TGTGCCAGCAGCGGCGAGGGGGCTTATCAGCCCCAGCATTTT
TRBD2 TRBJ2-3 NA TRBV20-1 CSARDQKLAGTKDTQYF TGCAGTGCTAGAGATCAGAAACTAGCGGGGACTAAAGATACGCAGTATTTT
NA TRBJ1-2 NA TRBV10-2 CASREGSPNYGYTF TGCGCCAGCAGGGAGGGATCGCCTAACTATGGCTACACCTTC
TRBD1 TRBJ1-4 large TRBV28 CASKGGAYNEKLFF TGTGCCTCAAAAGGGGGCGCCTATAATGAAAAACTGTTTTTT
NA TRBJ1-3 few TRBV20-1 CSARGILSGNTIYF TGCAGTGCTAGAGGGATCCTCTCTGGAAACACCATATATTTT
NA TRBJ2-1 NA TRBV2 CARARGPNEQFF TGTGCCAGGGCCCGGGGGCCCAATGAGCAGTTCTTC
NA TRBJ2-1 NA TRBV6-1 CASSEAVMSWGGRGNEQFF TGTGCCAGCAGTGAAGCGGTAATGAGTTGGGGCGGAAGAGGGAATGAGCAGTTCTTC
NA TRBJ1-1 NA TRBV2 CASRSARDGNTEAFF TGTGCCAGCAGGAGCGCCCGGGACGGGAACACTGAAGCTTTCTTT
NA TRBJ2-1 NA TRBV6-1 CASSEEGGFEQFF TGTGCCAGCAGTGAAGAGGGGGGGTTCGAGCAGTTCTTC
NA TRBJ2-6 large TRBV6-1 CASTRVTVGANVLTF TGTGCCAGCACCAGGGTAACTGTTGGGGCCAACGTCCTGACTTTC
NA TRBJ2-2 NA TRBV19 CASKGELFF TGTGCCAGTAAGGGGGAGCTGTTTTTT
TRBD2 TRBJ2-1 NA TRBV5-5 CASSLVLAGNNEQFF TGTGCCAGCAGCTTGGTTCTAGCGGGAAACAATGAGCAGTTCTTC
TRBD1 TRBJ2-1 few TRBV24-1 CATSVGQGNEQFF TGTGCCACCAGTGTGGGACAGGGGAATGAGCAGTTCTTC
NA TRBJ1-2 hyperexpanded TRBV24-1 CATSDGGGNGYTF TGTGCCACCAGTGATGGAGGGGGAAATGGCTACACCTTC
NA TRBJ1-6 NA TRBV7-3 CASSPDGYNSPLHF TGTGCCAGCAGCCCTGACGGATATAATTCACCCCTCCACTTT
NA TRBJ1-1 NA TRBV6-9 CASSYAGLETEAFF TGTGCCAGCAGTTACGCAGGGCTGGAGACTGAAGCTTTCTTT
NA TRBJ1-6 few TRBV2 CASSERGTNYSPLHF TGTGCCAGCAGTGAAAGGGGGACAAATTATTCACCCCTCCACTTT
TRBD1 TRBJ1-1 NA TRBV7-8 CASSLQAPPGRGTEAFF TGTGCCAGCAGCTTACAAGCCCCCCCGGGCAGGGGGACTGAAGCTTTCTTT
NA TRBJ1-6 NA TRBV18 CASSPGDRVDSPLHF TGTGCCAGCTCACCAGGGGATCGAGTTGATTCACCCCTCCACTTT
NA TRBJ2-1 NA TRBV27 CASSFSSYNEQFF TGTGCCAGCAGTTTTAGCTCCTACAATGAGCAGTTCTTC
TRBD1 TRBJ1-6 NA TRBV6-1 CASSETTGDNSPLHF TGTGCCAGCAGCGAAACGACAGGGGATAATTCACCCCTCCACTTT